These T cell receptor beta chains were read from a single sample in a study of T cells expressing NK-cell markers. TCRdb reanalyzed the 5' RACE reads and collapses them to one entry per CDR3 protein, without DNA. The listing records about 260,000 distinct CDR3 sequences. The sequenced sample consisted of blood T cells: a sorted CD56 or NKG2C T cell subset, CD4+ or CD8+ T cells, or bulk PBMC T cells (not recorded which). Source of these receptors: a woman aged 18 to 75 in good health. Both conserved end residues are part of each CDR3.

j_call v_call cdr3_aa
TRBJ2-3 TRBV7-2 CASSLTRGDTDTQYF
TRBJ2-3 TRBV5-1 CASSLALGGNTDTQYF
TRBJ2-7 TRBV6-4 CASRDLGAGARYEQYF
TRBJ2-1 TRBV18 CASSPFARENEQFF
TRBJ1-4 TRBV4-1 CASSQVDMGRIGEKLFF
TRBJ2-3 TRBV27 CASSFRDFSTQYF
TRBJ2-2 TRBV12-3/TRBV12-4 CASSLGRPGAGELFF
TRBJ1-5 TRBV12-3/TRBV12-4 CASTVGQVVYSNQPQHF
TRBJ2-2 TRBV6-5 CASSSRATWGGELFF
TRBJ2-1 TRBV20-1 CSASWLLYNEQFF
TRBJ1-6 TRBV7-2 CASSKQGADNSPLHF
TRBJ2-5 TRBV4-2 CASSPSSPVEETQYF
TRBJ2-7 TRBV7-2 CASSLGHSTYEQYF
TRBJ2-7 TRBV20-1 CSAPRREAYEQYF
TRBJ1-5 TRBV19 CASSVLGAGNQPQHF
TRBJ2-4 TRBV12-3/TRBV12-4 CASSLEVAGLSGAKNIQYF
TRBJ2-6 TRBV6-2/TRBV6-3 CASSRGNLFSGANVLTF
TRBJ2-7 TRBV30 CAWSSPGPQPIEQYF
TRBJ2-7 TRBV20-1 CSASRGPGSHYEQYF
TRBJ2-1 TRBV18 CASSPPRRLAGNEQFF
TRBJ2-5 TRBV29-1 CSVHGGKETQYF
TRBJ2-7 TRBV29-1 CSVQLGLAGVEYEQYF
TRBJ2-7 TRBV3-1 CASSLLPAGSSYEQYF
TRBJ2-7 TRBV3-1 CASSQDTAAQAYEQYF
TRBJ2-3 TRBV5-1 CASSSRVSGTDTQYF
TRBJ2-2 TRBV11-3 CASSLVSSGELFF
TRBJ2-5 TRBV5-5 CASSFLAVQETQYF